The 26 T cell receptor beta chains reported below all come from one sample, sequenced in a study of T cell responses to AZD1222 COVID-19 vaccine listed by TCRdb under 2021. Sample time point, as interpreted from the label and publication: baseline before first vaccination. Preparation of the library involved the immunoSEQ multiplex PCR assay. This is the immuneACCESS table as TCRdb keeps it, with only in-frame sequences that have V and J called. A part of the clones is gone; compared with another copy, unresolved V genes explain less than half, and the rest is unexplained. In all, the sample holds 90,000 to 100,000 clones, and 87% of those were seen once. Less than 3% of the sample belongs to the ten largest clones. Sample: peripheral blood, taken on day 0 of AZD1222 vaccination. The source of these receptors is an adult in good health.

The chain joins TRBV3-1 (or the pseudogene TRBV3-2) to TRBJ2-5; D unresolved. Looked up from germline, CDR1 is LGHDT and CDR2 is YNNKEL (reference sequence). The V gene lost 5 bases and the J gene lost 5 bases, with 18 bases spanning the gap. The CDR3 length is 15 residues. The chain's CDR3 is CASSVGDGLGETQYF. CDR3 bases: TGTGCCAGCAGCGTCGGCGATGGCCTAGGGGAGACCCAGTACTTC.

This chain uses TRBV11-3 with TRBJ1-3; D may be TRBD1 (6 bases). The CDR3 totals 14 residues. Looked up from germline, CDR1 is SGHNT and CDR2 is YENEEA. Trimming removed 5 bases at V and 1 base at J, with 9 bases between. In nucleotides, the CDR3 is TGTGCCAGCAGCGAGACAGGTTCTGGAAACACCATATATTTT. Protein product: CASSETGSGNTIYF.

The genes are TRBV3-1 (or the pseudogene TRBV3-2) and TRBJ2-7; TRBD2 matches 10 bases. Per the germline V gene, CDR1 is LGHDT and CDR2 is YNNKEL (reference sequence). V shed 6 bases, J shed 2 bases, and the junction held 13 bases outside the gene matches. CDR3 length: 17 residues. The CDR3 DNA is TGTGCCAGCAGTTTTGATCCCGGGACTAGCGCTCCCTACGAGCAGTACGTC. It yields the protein CASSFDPGTSAPYEQYV.

CDR3 residues: CASIKGATEAFF. CDR3 nucleotide sequence: TGTGCCAGCATAAAGGGGGCCACTGAAGCTTTCTTT. The chain recombines TRBV12-3 or TRBV12-4 with TRBJ1-1, with 7 nucleotides matching TRBD1. The V segment lost 7 bases and the J segment 4 bases; nucleotides outside the gene matches: 3. CDR3 length: 12 residues.

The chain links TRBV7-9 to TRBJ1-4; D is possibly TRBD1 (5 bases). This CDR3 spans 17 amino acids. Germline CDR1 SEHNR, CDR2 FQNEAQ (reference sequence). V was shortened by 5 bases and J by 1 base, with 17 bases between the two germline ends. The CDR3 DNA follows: TGTGCCAGCAGCGACAGACCTCAGGGAGGAACTAATGAAAAACTGTTTTTT. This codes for CASSDRPQGGTNEKLFF.

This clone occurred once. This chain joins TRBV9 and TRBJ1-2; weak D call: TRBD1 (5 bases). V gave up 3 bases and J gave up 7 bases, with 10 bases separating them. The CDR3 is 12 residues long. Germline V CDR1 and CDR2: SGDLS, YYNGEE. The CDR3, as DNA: TGTGCCAGCAGCGGCCAGGGTGGTGGCTACACCTTC. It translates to CASSGQGGGYTF.

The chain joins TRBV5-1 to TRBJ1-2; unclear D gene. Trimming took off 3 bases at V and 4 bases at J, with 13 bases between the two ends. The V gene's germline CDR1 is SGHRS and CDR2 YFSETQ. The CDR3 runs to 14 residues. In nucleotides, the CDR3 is TGCGCCAGCAGCTCCTCCGGCGACTCCTATGGCTACACCTTC. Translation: CASSSSGDSYGYTF.

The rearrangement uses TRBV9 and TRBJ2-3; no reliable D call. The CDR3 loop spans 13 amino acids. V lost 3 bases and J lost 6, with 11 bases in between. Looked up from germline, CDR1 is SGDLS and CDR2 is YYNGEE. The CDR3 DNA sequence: TGTGCCAGCAGCGCCCAGCCTGGGGATACGCAGTATTTT. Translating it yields CASSAQPGDTQYF. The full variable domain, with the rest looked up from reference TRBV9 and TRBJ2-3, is DSGVTQTPKHLITATGQRVTLRCSPRSGDLSVYWYQQSLDQGLQFLIQYYNGEERAKGNILERFSAQQFPDLHSELNLSSLELGDSALYFCASSAQPGDTQYFGPGTRLTVL.

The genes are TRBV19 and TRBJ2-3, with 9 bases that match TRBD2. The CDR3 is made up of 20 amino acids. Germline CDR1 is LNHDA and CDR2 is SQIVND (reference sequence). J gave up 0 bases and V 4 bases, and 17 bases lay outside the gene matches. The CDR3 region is CASSTKVRVASGTSTDTQYF. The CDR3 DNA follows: TGTGCCAGTAGTACCAAGGTAAGGGTAGCTAGCGGGACTAGCACAGATACGCAGTATTTT. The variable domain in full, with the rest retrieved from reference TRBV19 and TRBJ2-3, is DGGITQSPKYLFRKEGQNVTLSCEQNLNHDAMYWYRQDPGQGLRLIYYSQIVNDFQKGDIAEGYSVSREKKESFPLTVTSAQKNPTAFYLCASSTKVRVASGTSTDTQYFGPGTRLTVL.

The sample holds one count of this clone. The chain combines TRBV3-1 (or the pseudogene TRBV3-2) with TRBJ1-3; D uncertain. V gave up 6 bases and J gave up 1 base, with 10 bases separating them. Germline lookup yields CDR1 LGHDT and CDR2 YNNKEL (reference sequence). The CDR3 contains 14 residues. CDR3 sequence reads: CASSEAASGNTIYF. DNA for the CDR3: TGTGCCAGCAGTGAAGCAGCTTCTGGAAACACCATATATTTT.

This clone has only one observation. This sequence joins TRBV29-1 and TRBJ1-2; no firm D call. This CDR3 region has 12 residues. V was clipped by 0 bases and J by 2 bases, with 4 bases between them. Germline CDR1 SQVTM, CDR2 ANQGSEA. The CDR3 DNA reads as TGCAGCGTTGAAGAAGGAAACTATGGCTACACCTTC. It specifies CSVEEGNYGYTF.

The DNA of the CDR3 is TGTGCCAGCAGCTTGGACAGTTCTAATTCACCCCTCCACTTT. Translating it yields CASSLDSSNSPLHF. This chain uses TRBV6-4 with TRBJ1-6; maybe TRBD1 (6 bases). The germline gives CDR1 MRHNA, CDR2 SNTAGT. Trimming shortened V by 6 bases and J by 6 bases, and 12 bases separated the two germline ends. This CDR3 has 14 amino acids.

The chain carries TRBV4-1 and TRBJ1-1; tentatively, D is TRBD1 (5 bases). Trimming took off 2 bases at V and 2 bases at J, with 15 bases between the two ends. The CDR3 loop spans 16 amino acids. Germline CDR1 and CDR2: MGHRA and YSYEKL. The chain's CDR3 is CASSQPTGGPNTEAFF. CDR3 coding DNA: TGCGCCAGCAGCCAACCAACAGGTGGGCCTAACACTGAAGCTTTCTTT.

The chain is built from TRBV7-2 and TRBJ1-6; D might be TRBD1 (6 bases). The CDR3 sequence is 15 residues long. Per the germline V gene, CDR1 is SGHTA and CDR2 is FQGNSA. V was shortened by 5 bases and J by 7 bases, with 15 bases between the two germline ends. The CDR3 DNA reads TGTGCCAGCAGCCGCGGACAGTCTGAAAATTCACCCCTCCACTTT. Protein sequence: CASSRGQSENSPLHF.

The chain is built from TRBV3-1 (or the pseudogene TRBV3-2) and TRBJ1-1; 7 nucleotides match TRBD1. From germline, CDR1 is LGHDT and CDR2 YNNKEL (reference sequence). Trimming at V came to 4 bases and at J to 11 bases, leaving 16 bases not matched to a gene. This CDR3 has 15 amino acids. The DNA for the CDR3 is TGTGCCAGCAGCCGCGATTCGTACAGGGGAGGATCCGCTTTCTTT. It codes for CASSRDSYRGGSAFF.

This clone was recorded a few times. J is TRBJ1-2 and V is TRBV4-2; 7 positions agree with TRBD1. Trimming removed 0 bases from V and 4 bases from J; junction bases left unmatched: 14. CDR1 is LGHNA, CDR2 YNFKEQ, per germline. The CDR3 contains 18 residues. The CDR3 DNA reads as TGTGCCAGCAGCCAAGAGCGGCCGGGACAGAGTTATGGCTATGGCTACACCTTC. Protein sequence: CASSQERPGQSYGYGYTF.

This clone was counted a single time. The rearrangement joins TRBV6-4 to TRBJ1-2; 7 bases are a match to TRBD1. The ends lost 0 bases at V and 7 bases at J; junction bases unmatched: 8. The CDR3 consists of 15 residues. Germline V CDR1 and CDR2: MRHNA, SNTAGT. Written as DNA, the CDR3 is TGTGCCAGCAGTGACTCAGCAGGGGGTTCCGCTGGCTACACCTTC. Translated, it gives CASSDSAGGSAGYTF.

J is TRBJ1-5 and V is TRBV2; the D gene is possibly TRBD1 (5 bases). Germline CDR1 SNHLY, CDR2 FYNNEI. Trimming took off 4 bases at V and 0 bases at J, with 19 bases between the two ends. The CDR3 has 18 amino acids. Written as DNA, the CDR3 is TGTGCCAGCAGTGGAGGGGAAGGACGAGCCTATAGCAATCAGCCCCAGCATTTT. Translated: CASSGGEGRAYSNQPQHF.

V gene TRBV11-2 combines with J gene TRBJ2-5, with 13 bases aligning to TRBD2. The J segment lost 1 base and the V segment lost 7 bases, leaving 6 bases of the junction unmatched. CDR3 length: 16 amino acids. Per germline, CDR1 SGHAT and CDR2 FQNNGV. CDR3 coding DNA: TGTGCCAGCACCCTAGGACTAGCGGGGGTCCAAGAGACCCAGTACTTC. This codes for CASTLGLAGVQETQYF.

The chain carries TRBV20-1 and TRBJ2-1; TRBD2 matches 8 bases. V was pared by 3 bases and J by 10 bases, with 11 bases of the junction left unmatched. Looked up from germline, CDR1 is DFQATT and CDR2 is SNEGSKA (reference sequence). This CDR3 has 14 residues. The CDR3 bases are TGCAGTGCTAGTAAAGGAGCGGGGGAGGGCGAGCAGTTCTTC. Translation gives CSASKGAGEGEQFF.

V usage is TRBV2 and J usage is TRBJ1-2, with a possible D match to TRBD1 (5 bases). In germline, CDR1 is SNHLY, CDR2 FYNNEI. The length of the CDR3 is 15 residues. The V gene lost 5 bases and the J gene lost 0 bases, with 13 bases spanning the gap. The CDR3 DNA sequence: TGTGCCAGCAGTTTAAGGGGAGGTTCTAACTATGGCTACACCTTC. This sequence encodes CASSLRGGSNYGYTF.

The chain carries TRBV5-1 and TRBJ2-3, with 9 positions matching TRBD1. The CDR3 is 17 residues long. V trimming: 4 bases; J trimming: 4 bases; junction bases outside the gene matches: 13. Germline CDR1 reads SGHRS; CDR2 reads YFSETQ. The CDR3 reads CASSAGSGTGTADTQYF. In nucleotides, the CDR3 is TGCGCCAGCAGCGCGGGATCCGGGACAGGGACGGCAGATACGCAGTATTTT. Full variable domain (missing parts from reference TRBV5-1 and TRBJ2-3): KAGVTQTPRYLIKTRGQQVTLSCSPISGHRSVSWYQQTPGQGLQFLFEYFSETQRNKGNFPGRFSGRQFSNSRSEMNVSTLELGDSALYLCASSAGSGTGTADTQYFGPGTRLTVL.

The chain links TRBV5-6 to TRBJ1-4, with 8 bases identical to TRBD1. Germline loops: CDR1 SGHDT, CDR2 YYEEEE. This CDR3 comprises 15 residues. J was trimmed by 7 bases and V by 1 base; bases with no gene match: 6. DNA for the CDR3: TGTGCCAGCAGCTTGTCAGGGGGCGGGAGTGAAAAACTGTTTTTT. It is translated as CASSLSGGGSEKLFF.

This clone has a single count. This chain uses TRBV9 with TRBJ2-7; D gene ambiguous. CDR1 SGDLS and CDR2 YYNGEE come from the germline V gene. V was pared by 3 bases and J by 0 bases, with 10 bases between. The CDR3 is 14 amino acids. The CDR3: CASSASRTSYEQYF. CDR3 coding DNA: TGTGCCAGCAGCGCGTCCCGGACCTCCTACGAGCAGTACTTC.

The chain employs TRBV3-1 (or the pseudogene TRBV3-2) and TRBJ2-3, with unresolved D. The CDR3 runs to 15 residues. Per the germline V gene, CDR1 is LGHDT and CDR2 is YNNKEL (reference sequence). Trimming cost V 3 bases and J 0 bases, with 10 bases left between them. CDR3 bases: TGTGCCAGCAGCCAGCAGGATTTAAGCACAGATACGCAGTATTTT. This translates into CASSQQDLSTDTQYF.

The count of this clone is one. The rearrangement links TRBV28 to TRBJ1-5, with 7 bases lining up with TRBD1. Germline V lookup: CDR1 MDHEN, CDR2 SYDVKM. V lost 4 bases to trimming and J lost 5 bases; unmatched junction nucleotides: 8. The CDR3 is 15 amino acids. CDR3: CASSSDVTGDQPQHF. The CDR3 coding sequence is TGTGCCAGCAGTTCGGATGTCACAGGGGATCAGCCCCAGCATTTT.